Shown below are 31 T cell receptor beta chains from a single sample sequenced in a study of blood T cell repertoires in COVID-19. The table came from immunoSEQ multiplex PCR; TCRdb's copy has only in-frame clones and leaves some out. In the table there are about 400,000 clones, roughly 84% of which are singletons. The material sequenced was PBMCs or T cells enriched from blood (not recorded which). Receptor source: a woman under 40 who had recovered from COVID-19.

V is TRBV7-9 and J is TRBJ2-1; TRBD2 is a possible D gene (5 bases). CDR3 size: 15 residues. V lost 1 base, J lost 2 bases, and 9 bases lay in between. Germline values: CDR1 SEHNR, CDR2 FQNEAQ (reference sequence). CDR3 amino acids: CASSLEEEAYNEQFF. The CDR3 DNA reads as TGTGCCAGCAGCTTAGAGGAGGAGGCCTACAATGAGCAGTTCTTC.

V gene TRBV7-3 combines with J gene TRBJ1-1; tentative D call: TRBD1 (5 bases). This CDR3 has 15 residues. CDR1 is SGHTA and CDR2 is FQGTGA in the germline V gene. The V end lost 0 bases, the J end lost 0 bases, and 8 bases lay between the germline ends. DNA of the CDR3: TGTGCCAGCAGCTTAACTGGGACTATGAACACTGAAGCTTTCTTT. Protein sequence: CASSLTGTMNTEAFF.

This sequence joins TRBV9 and TRBJ1-2; 10 bases fit TRBD1. Germline CDR1 reads SGDLS; CDR2 reads YYNGEE. The CDR3 has 16 residues. The J segment lost 2 bases and the V segment lost 4 bases, leaving 8 bases of the junction unmatched. The CDR3 reads CASSTRDRGGNYGYTF. Written as DNA, the CDR3 is TGTGCCAGCAGCACGCGGGACAGGGGTGGGAACTATGGCTACACCTTC.

This chain connects TRBV11-2 to TRBJ1-6, with 7 bases that match TRBD1. V gave up 4 bases and J gave up 5 bases; unmatched junction bases: 11. The V gene's germline CDR1 is SGHAT and CDR2 FQNNGV. The CDR3 covers 17 residues. CDR3 nucleotide sequence: TGTGCCAGCAGCTGGGACCGTTCTAGGGGGCATAATTCACCCCTCCACTTT. Encoded protein: CASSWDRSRGHNSPLHF.

A word on this clone: Relative to the germline gene, one junction end is altered; a read error may explain this. The gene calls are TRBV7-7 and TRBJ2-1, with 9 bases that match TRBD2. CDR1 is SSHAT, CDR2 FNYEAQ, per germline (reference sequence). CDR3 size: 16 residues. In nucleotides, the CDR3 is TGTGCTAGCAGCGCGGCGGGGGGGAGCTCCTACAATGAGCAGTTCTTC. It yields the protein CASSAAGGSSYNEQFF. Complete variable domain (other parts from reference TRBV7-7 and TRBJ2-1): GAGVSQSPRYKVTKRGQDVTLRCDPISSHATLYWYQQALGQGPEFLTYFNYEAQPDKSGLPSDRFSAERPEGSISTLTIQRTEQRDSAMYRCASSAAGGSSYNEQFFGPGTRLTVL.

The rearrangement joins TRBV18 to TRBJ2-7; D perhaps matches TRBD2 (5 bases). The CDR3 is 13 amino acids. Per germline, CDR1 KGHSH and CDR2 LQKENI. Trimming shortened V by 2 bases and J by 7 bases, and 12 bases separated the two germline ends. The CDR3 nucleotides read TGTGCCAGCTCACCAAACCCATCGGGAGAGCAGTACTTC. As protein: CASSPNPSGEQYF.

This chain links TRBV19 with TRBJ1-6, with D possibly being TRBD1 (5 bases). The CDR3 covers 15 residues. V was clipped by 5 bases and J by 7 bases, with 15 bases between them. Per germline, CDR1 LNHDA and CDR2 SQIVND (reference sequence). CDR3 in DNA: TGTGCCAGTAGTTCTGCAGGGAGGAGCAATTCACCCCTCCACTTT. This encodes CASSSAGRSNSPLHF.

CDR3 coding DNA: TGTGCCAGCAGCCTAGGACTGGCAAACAAAGAGACCCAGTACTTC. Residues: CASSLGLANKETQYF. This chain links TRBV3-1 (or the pseudogene TRBV3-2) with TRBJ2-5; D possibly corresponds to TRBD2 (5 bases). Germline V gene sequence: CDR1 LGHDT, CDR2 YNNKEL (reference sequence). Trimming removed 4 bases from V and 3 bases from J, with 15 bases in between. The CDR3 is 15 amino acids.

The rearrangement links TRBV7-8 to TRBJ1-5; 7 bases agree with TRBD1. Looked up from germline, CDR1 is SGHVS and CDR2 is FQNEAQ. The CDR3 has 15 residues. With V trimmed by 3 bases and J by 0 bases, 2 bases remained unmatched. CDR3 sequence reads: CASSLTGISNQPQHF. The CDR3 DNA reads as TGTGCCAGCAGCTTGACAGGGATTAGCAATCAGCCCCAGCATTTT.

This clone has a single count. The chain has TRBV11-2 and TRBJ2-4, with D unresolved. Per germline, CDR1 SGHAT and CDR2 FQNNGV. V was shortened by 6 bases and J by 6 bases, with 15 bases between the two germline ends. CDR3 length: 14 residues. The CDR3 sequence: CASRLLDPSNIQYF. The CDR3 DNA follows: TGTGCCAGCAGACTCCTAGATCCGTCAAACATTCAGTACTTC.

V and J are TRBV28 and TRBJ1-4, with 9 bases lining up with TRBD1. CDR3 length equals 18 residues. V gave up 2 bases and J gave up 4 bases; unmatched junction bases: 11. The V gene's germline CDR1 is MDHEN and CDR2 SYDVKM. Here the CDR3 reads CASSLDRDRVLGNEKLFF. In DNA form, the CDR3 reads TGTGCCAGCAGTTTAGATAGGGACAGGGTTTTAGGTAATGAAAAACTGTTTTTT.

The rearrangement uses TRBV9 and TRBJ1-3; 9 bases match TRBD1. Germline CDR1 and CDR2: SGDLS and YYNGEE. V was clipped by 3 bases and J by 7 bases; unmatched bases: 20. This CDR3 comprises 19 residues. CDR3 DNA sequence: TGTGCCAGCAGCGCGGGAGCCACACCGGGGACAGGGAGTGGGAACACCATATATTTT. It yields the protein CASSAGATPGTGSGNTIYF.

The J gene is TRBJ1-6, the V gene TRBV10-3; possibly TRBD1 for D (6 bases). The CDR3 runs to 14 residues. V lost 0 bases and J 17 bases, leaving 17 bases between the germline ends. The germline V gene has CDR1 ENHRY and CDR2 SYGVKD. CDR3 protein: CAISESTLGQAVHF. CDR3 DNA: TGTGCCATCAGTGAGTCGACTCTGGGACAAGCGGTCCACTTT.

V and J are TRBV6-5 and TRBJ2-5; unclear D gene. The length of the CDR3 is 13 residues. V lost 6 bases and J lost 3, with 11 bases in between. Germline CDR1 MNHEY, CDR2 SVGAGI. CDR3 DNA sequence: TGTGCCAGCAGCCCCCTAACAGAAGAGACCCAGTACTTC. Its translation: CASSPLTEETQYF.

V usage is TRBV5-4 and J usage is TRBJ1-2, with D possibly matching TRBD1 (6 bases). The germline CDR1 and CDR2 sequences are SGHNT and YYREEE (reference sequence). The CDR3 length is 14 residues. Trimming shortened V by 4 bases and J by 6 bases, and 16 bases separated the two germline ends. CDR3 in amino acids: CASSPGGRQDGYTF. In nucleotides, the CDR3 is TGTGCCAGCAGCCCGGGGGGCCGGCAGGATGGCTACACCTTC.

This rearrangement joins TRBV3-1 (or the pseudogene TRBV3-2) to TRBJ2-3; D is ambiguous. The germline V gene encodes CDR1 LGHDT and CDR2 YNNKEL (reference sequence). V was trimmed by 1 base and J by 4 bases, leaving 6 bases between them. The CDR3 is 13 amino acids. CDR3 amino acids: CASSQARPDTQYF. The CDR3 bases are TGTGCCAGCAGCCAAGCGCGTCCAGATACGCAGTATTTT.

The V gene is TRBV12-3 or TRBV12-4, the J gene TRBJ1-5; D unresolved. The V end was cut by 6 bases, the J end by 7 bases, with 13 bases between. The CDR3 is 13 amino acids. Here the CDR3 DNA reads TGTGCCAGCAGGGCATCGGGGAACCAGCCCCAGCATTTT. It is translated as CASRASGNQPQHF.

The chain combines TRBV3-1 (or the pseudogene TRBV3-2) with TRBJ1-1, with a possible D match to TRBD1 (5 bases). Germline CDR1 and CDR2: LGHDT and YNNKEL (reference sequence). CDR3 length: 13 amino acids. Trimming shortened V by 1 base and J by 7 bases, and 10 bases separated the two germline ends. This CDR3 reads CASSQGAQVEAFF. As DNA, the CDR3 is TGTGCCAGCAGCCAAGGAGCACAGGTTGAAGCTTTCTTT.

The V and J genes are TRBV19 and TRBJ1-1, with 7 bases aligning to TRBD1. The CDR3 totals 14 residues. Germline V gene data show CDR1 as LNHDA and CDR2 as SQIVND (reference sequence). V shed 5 bases, J shed 5 bases, and the junction held 8 bases outside the gene matches. As DNA, the CDR3 is TGTGCCAGTAGTCCCCGGACAGGAAATACTGAAGCTTTCTTT. Its translation is CASSPRTGNTEAFF. Full variable domain (outside the CDR3, taken from reference TRBV19 and TRBJ1-1): DGGITQSPKYLFRKEGQNVTLSCEQNLNHDAMYWYRQDPGQGLRLIYYSQIVNDFQKGDIAEGYSVSREKKESFPLTVTSAQKNPTAFYLCASSPRTGNTEAFFGQGTRLTVV.

The chain has TRBV29-1 and TRBJ2-7; possibly TRBD2 for D (6 bases). CDR3 length equals 17 residues. Trimming removed 1 base from V and 1 base from J, with 20 bases in between. CDR1 is SQVTM, CDR2 ANQGSEA, per germline. CDR3 sequence reads: CSVEGPSATSASYEQYF. Written as DNA, the CDR3 is TGCAGCGTTGAAGGGCCTAGCGCGACCTCTGCTTCCTACGAGCAGTACTTC.

The chain recombines TRBV2 with TRBJ2-2; D gene unclear. CDR1 SNHLY and CDR2 FYNNEI come from the germline V gene. V was cut by 8 bases and J by 5 bases, with 15 bases left in between. The CDR3 extends over 14 amino acids. Here the CDR3 reads CASVAAPRTGELFF. In nucleotides, the CDR3 is TGTGCCAGCGTAGCAGCTCCGAGGACCGGGGAGCTGTTTTTT.

The J gene is TRBJ1-5, the V gene TRBV19; D is unresolved. This CDR3 comprises 13 residues. CDR1 is LNHDA, CDR2 SQIVND, per germline (reference sequence). Trimming cost V 5 bases and J 7 bases, with 12 bases left between them. CDR3 coding DNA: TGTGCCAGTAGTCCCGGGAGGCCGCAGCCCCAGCATTTT. It translates to CASSPGRPQPQHF.

CDR3 nucleotide sequence: TGTGCCAGCATCTTACGGGGACAGGGCAATCAGCCCCAGCATTTT. It yields the protein CASILRGQGNQPQHF. This sequence joins TRBV6-1 and TRBJ1-5, with 8 bases fitting TRBD1. The CDR3 has 15 amino acids. Trimming at V came to 7 bases and at J to 2 bases, leaving 7 bases not matched to a gene. Germline lookup yields CDR1 MNHNS and CDR2 SASEGT.

This rearrangement joins TRBV30 to TRBJ2-1, with 11 bases fitting TRBD2. V shed 3 bases, J shed 10 bases, and the junction held 8 bases outside the gene matches. The CDR3 contains 14 residues. Germline V CDR1 and CDR2: GTSNPN, SVGIG (reference sequence). The CDR3 coding sequence is TGTGCCTGGAGGTTAGCGGGGGGGTTCTTCGAGCAGTTCTTC. The encoded protein is CAWRLAGGFFEQFF.

This chain connects TRBV4-1 to TRBJ1-2; no clear D. V shed 1 base and J shed 3 bases, with 21 bases lying between them. The CDR3 runs to 18 residues. The germline V gene has CDR1 MGHRA and CDR2 YSYEKL. The CDR3 nucleotides are TGCGCCAGCAGCCAAGTTGGCGGTAGTAGTGCCTTATACTATGGCTACACCTTC. It is translated as CASSQVGGSSALYYGYTF.

The chain has TRBV5-1 and TRBJ1-4, with TRBD1 matching over 7 bases. Germline V gene data show CDR1 as SGHRS and CDR2 as YFSETQ. The trim removed 4 bases at V and 5 bases at J, leaving 8 bases unmatched. The CDR3 is 15 amino acids. CDR3 nucleotide sequence: TGCGCCAGCAGCCTAACAGGGGTGAAGAATGAAAAACTGTTTTTT. Translated: CASSLTGVKNEKLFF.

The chain has TRBV15 and TRBJ2-2; D is perhaps TRBD1 (5 bases). Trimming removed 5 bases at V and 3 bases at J, with 13 bases between. This CDR3 is 15 amino acids long. The V gene's germline CDR1 is LNHNV and CDR2 YYDKDF (reference sequence). CDR3 DNA: TGTGCCACCAGCCGGACCATAGGGGACACCGGGGAGCTGTTTTTT. Residues: CATSRTIGDTGELFF.

Of note for this clone: The identical CDR3 is also encoded by other nucleotide sequences in the sample. This chain connects TRBV5-4 to TRBJ2-2; 10 nucleotides match TRBD1. The CDR3 is made up of 15 amino acids. V lost 3 bases, J lost 3 bases, and 2 bases stayed unmatched. Germline loops: CDR1 SGHNT, CDR2 YYREEE (reference sequence). In DNA, the CDR3 is TGTGCCAGCAGCTCCGGGACAGGGGACACCGGGGAGCTGTTTTTT. This encodes CASSSGTGDTGELFF.

In this sample, this clone turned up once. CDR3: CASSITGGLAFF. The CDR3, as DNA: TGTGCCAGCAGTATAACAGGGGGCTTGGCTTTCTTT. V and J are TRBV2 and TRBJ1-1, with 9 bases matching TRBD1. The CDR3 sequence is 12 residues long. Per the germline V gene, CDR1 is SNHLY and CDR2 is FYNNEI. The V gene end was trimmed by 5 bases and the J gene end by 11 bases; junction bases not matched to a gene: 6.

With respect to this clone: Other DNA sequences in this sample translate to the same CDR3. The chain couples TRBV5-1 to TRBJ2-3, with 8 bases that match TRBD2. V gave up 0 bases and J gave up 0 bases; unmatched junction bases: 3. This CDR3 spans 16 amino acids. CDR1 and CDR2 (germline): SGHRS, YFSETQ. The CDR3 DNA reads TGCGCCAGCAGCTTGGGACTAGCGATTAGCACAGATACGCAGTATTTT. This encodes CASSLGLAISTDTQYF.

V gene TRBV5-8 combines with J gene TRBJ1-5; no clear D. CDR3 length: 15 residues. Looked up from germline, CDR1 is SGHTS and CDR2 is YDEGEE. The V end was cut by 4 bases, the J end by 0 bases, with 11 bases between. CDR3: CASSPLILSNQPQHF. CDR3 in DNA: TGTGCCAGCAGCCCGCTAATACTTAGCAATCAGCCCCAGCATTTT. The full variable domain, completed using reference TRBV5-8 and TRBJ1-5, is EAGVTQSPTHLIKTRGQQATLRCSPISGHTSVYWYQQALGLGLQFLLWYDEGEERNRGNFPPRFSGRQFPNYSSELNVNALELEDSALYLCASSPLILSNQPQHFGDGTRLSIL.